This T cell receptor beta chain was sequenced for a study of somatic mutations in cytotoxic T cells in rheumatoid arthritis. Some clones are missing from TCRdb's copy, which holds only in-frame ones; the method was immunoSEQ multiplex PCR. The table shows 12,000 or so clones, with 80% occurring only once. Germline CDR1 reads MNHNS; CDR2 reads SASEGT. The CDR3 runs to 15 residues. V was pared by 1 base and J by 3 bases, with 10 bases between. The study, taken as a whole, reports: Rheumatoid arthritis patients showed CD8+ clonality increasing with age, unlike healthy controls.

For this clone: Its specificity is unknown.

The sample taken for sequencing was CD8+ T cells sorted from blood. The sequence was obtained from a man over 45 in good health. The V and J genes are TRBV6-1 and TRBJ1-3; D is unresolved. This chain's CDR3 is CASSEERGRGNTIYF. The CDR3 DNA is TGTGCCAGCAGTGAAGAAAGAGGGCGTGGAAACACCATATATTTT.